The 17 T cell receptor beta chains given below trace back to one sample, sequenced in a study of T cells in narcolepsy. Sequenced by immunoSEQ multiplex PCR; TCRdb stores in-frame clones only, minus some. The data hold roughly 8,100 clones, with around two thirds observed a single time. Sequenced material: CD45RA- memory CD8+ T cells from PBMCs. The origin of the receptors is a human donor with narcolepsy.

The chain carries TRBV2 and TRBJ2-5; 14 bases line up with TRBD2. This CDR3 contains 15 residues. Trimming removed 5 bases from V and 4 bases from J; junction bases left unmatched: 3. CDR1 and CDR2 (germline): SNHLY, FYNNEI. In nucleotides, the CDR3 is TGTGCCAGCAGTCCCGGGACTAGCGGGGGAGAGACCCAGTACTTC. The encoded protein is CASSPGTSGGETQYF.

This clone was seen more than once but under ten times. The chain couples TRBV9 to TRBJ2-3; 9 bases align to TRBD2. The J segment lost 2 bases and the V segment lost 4 bases, leaving 8 bases of the junction unmatched. CDR3 length: 16 residues. CDR1 and CDR2 (germline): SGDLS, YYNGEE. The CDR3 reads CASSRGVAGVTDTQYF. The CDR3 region has the DNA TGTGCCAGCAGCAGAGGGGTAGCGGGGGTCACAGATACGCAGTATTTT.

By share, this clone ranks as medium-sized. The CDR3 loop is CASSLYAGGYNEQFF. CDR3 bases: TGTGCCAGCAGCTTATATGCGGGGGGGTACAATGAGCAGTTCTTC. The chain links TRBV13 to TRBJ2-1, with 9 bases lining up with TRBD2. Germline V gene sequence: CDR1 PRHDT, CDR2 FYEKMQ (reference sequence). This CDR3 has 15 residues. The trim removed 2 bases at V and 4 bases at J, leaving 3 bases unmatched.

The rearrangement uses TRBV27 and TRBJ2-3; possibly TRBD1 for D (5 bases). V lost 5 bases and J lost 0, with 12 bases in between. Germline loops: CDR1 MNHEY, CDR2 SMNVEV (reference sequence). This CDR3 spans 15 amino acids. CDR3 DNA: TGTGCCAGCAGTCCAACGACAGCTAGCACAGATACGCAGTATTTT. Translation: CASSPTTASTDTQYF.

The rearrangement joins TRBV5-6 to TRBJ1-1; possible D gene TRBD1, 5 bases. The CDR3 is 15 residues long. Germline V CDR1 and CDR2: SGHDT, YYEEEE. The V end was cut by 0 bases, the J end by 11 bases, with 20 bases between. CDR3 region: CASSLGGRDGSGAFF. The CDR3 DNA reads as TGTGCCAGCAGCTTGGGTGGCAGGGACGGATCTGGGGCTTTCTTT.

The chain combines TRBV30 with TRBJ2-7; 10 bases agree with TRBD1. The CDR3 runs 14 residues. V shed 2 bases, J shed 5 bases, and the junction held 6 bases outside the gene matches. Per the germline V gene, CDR1 is GTSNPN and CDR2 is SVGIG (reference sequence). CDR3 amino acids: CAWSRGQGRDEQYF. The CDR3 coding sequence is TGTGCCTGGAGTAGGGGACAGGGGAGGGACGAGCAGTACTTC. Using reference TRBV30 and TRBJ2-7 for the parts outside the CDR3, the full variable domain is SQTIHQWPATLVQPVGSPLSLECTVEGTSNPNLYWYRQAAGRGLQLLFYSVGIGQISSEVPQNLSASRPQDRQFILSSKKLLLSDSGFYLCAWSRGQGRDEQYFGPGTRLTVT.

The V call is TRBV9, the J call TRBJ1-1; 8 nucleotides agree with TRBD1. The germline V gene encodes CDR1 SGDLS and CDR2 YYNGEE. With V trimmed by 3 bases and J by 5 bases, 9 bases remained unmatched. This CDR3 has 15 amino acids. As DNA, the CDR3 is TGTGCCAGCAGCGCTGACAGGGGAGTGAGAACTGAAGCTTTCTTT. Translating it yields CASSADRGVRTEAFF.

The sample holds a few counts of this clone. The chain couples TRBV19 to TRBJ2-3, with 8 nucleotides matching TRBD1. The CDR3 has 15 amino acids. The ends lost 3 bases at V and 4 bases at J; junction bases unmatched: 6. In germline, CDR1 is LNHDA, CDR2 SQIVND (reference sequence). DNA for the CDR3: TGTGCCAGTAGTATCTTGGGGACAGGTCCAGATACGCAGTATTTT. As protein: CASSILGTGPDTQYF.

This clone was seen a single time. The V call is TRBV6-5, the J call TRBJ2-7; 9 bases fit TRBD2. From germline, CDR1 is MNHEY and CDR2 SVGAGI. V lost 5 bases and J lost 4; bases outside the gene matches: 0. The CDR3 loop spans 12 amino acids. DNA of the CDR3: TGTGCCAGCAGTAGCGGGGGGTACGAGCAGTACTTC. Encoded protein: CASSSGGYEQYF.

The V call is TRBV7-3, the J call TRBJ2-1, with 11 bases fitting TRBD1. The germline V gene has CDR1 SGHTA and CDR2 FQGTGA. The J segment lost 6 bases and the V segment lost 5 bases, leaving 12 bases of the junction unmatched. The CDR3 totals 17 residues. The CDR3 DNA follows: TGTGCCAGCAGCCGCTACCCCGGGACAGGGGGATTCAATGAGCAGTTCTTC. It codes for CASSRYPGTGGFNEQFF.

This clone was seen a handful of times. The sample holds other DNA sequences that translate to the same CDR3. V usage is TRBV4-2 and J usage is TRBJ2-1; no firm D call. The CDR3 spans 15 residues. With 0 bases removed from V and 2 bases from J, the gap between germline ends came to 8 bases. The germline gives CDR1 LGHNA, CDR2 YNFKEQ. The CDR3 region is CASSQEVTAYNEQFF. DNA of the CDR3: TGTGCCAGCAGCCAAGAGGTTACTGCCTACAATGAGCAGTTCTTC.

The chain joins TRBV28 to TRBJ2-7; a possible D gene is TRBD2 (7 bases). Trimming stripped 7 bases from V and 5 bases from J, with 21 bases between. This CDR3 contains 15 residues. The germline V gene encodes CDR1 MDHEN and CDR2 SYDVKM. CDR3 bases: TGTGCCAGCAAGGGGGGGGCCTTTGACGTCCACGAGCAGTACTTC. Protein sequence: CASKGGAFDVHEQYF.

The rearrangement links TRBV5-6 to TRBJ2-3; D gene ambiguous. Trimming left V 0 bases short and J 2 bases short, with 13 bases between. The CDR3 runs 16 residues. Germline V lookup: CDR1 SGHDT, CDR2 YYEEEE. This CDR3 reads CASSLDGRAFTDTQYF. The CDR3 DNA follows: TGTGCCAGCAGCTTGGACGGCCGGGCATTCACAGATACGCAGTATTTT.

CDR3 bases: TGTGCCAGCAGCGAAGGACAGGTCGTCGGCTACGAGCAGTACTTC. Translation: CASSEGQVVGYEQYF. The gene calls are TRBV4-2 and TRBJ2-7; 7 bases map to TRBD1. The length of the CDR3 is 15 residues. V lost 5 bases and J lost 3; bases outside the gene matches: 10. Germline CDR1 and CDR2: LGHNA and YNFKEQ.

A few counts support this clone. The V gene is TRBV6-8, the J gene TRBJ2-2; unclear D gene. Trimming pared 2 bases from V and 6 bases from J, leaving 10 bases between. The CDR3 contains 14 residues. The germline gives CDR1 MNHGY, CDR2 SAAAGT. CDR3 nucleotide sequence: TGTGCCAGCAGTTACGGAGCCGTATCCGGGGAGCTGTTTTTT. Translated, it gives CASSYGAVSGELFF.

This clone was observed a few times. The CDR3, as DNA: TGTGCCAGCAGTGCGGGACAGGCAGTCTATAATTCACCCCTCCACTTT. It translates to CASSAGQAVYNSPLHF. V gene TRBV6-1 combines with J gene TRBJ1-6; 8 nucleotides match TRBD1. The CDR3 extends over 16 amino acids. In germline, CDR1 is MNHNS, CDR2 SASEGT. After removal of 4 bases from V and 3 bases from J, the junction contained 5 bases not matched to a gene.

This clone counts as medium-sized. The chain links TRBV10-3 to TRBJ2-1; 9 bases match TRBD1. This CDR3 spans 13 amino acids. V was pared by 6 bases and J by 8 bases, with 5 bases of the junction left unmatched. Germline loops: CDR1 ENHRY, CDR2 SYGVKD. CDR3 in amino acids: CAIRGTGTDEQFF. The CDR3, as DNA: TGTGCCATCAGGGGGACAGGGACTGATGAGCAGTTCTTC.